What follows are 22 T cell receptor beta chains derived from one specimen sequenced in a study of early stage breast cancer tumors. Method: immunoSEQ multiplex PCR; TCRdb's copy keeps in-frame clones and lacks some. Among roughly 58,000 clones listed, over 80% were seen once. Sample: blood. These TCRs come from a person aged 70 to 85 with breast cancer.

The sample holds a few counts of this clone. The chain is built from TRBV21-1 and TRBJ1-1. TRBV21-1 is deemed a pseudogene. This CDR3 is built from 11 residues. CDR3 coding DNA: TGTGCCAGCAGGCTAGGTACTGAAGCTTTCTTT. Protein sequence: CASRLGTEAFF.

The gene calls are TRBV7-2 and TRBJ2-4, with D perhaps TRBD2 (7 bases). V was cut by 1 base and J by 7 bases, with 14 bases left in between. Germline loops: CDR1 SGHTA, CDR2 FQGNSA. The CDR3 has 15 residues. The chain's CDR3 is CASSLVRGANNIQYF. The DNA of the CDR3 is TGTGCCAGCAGCTTAGTTCGGGGGGCAAACAACATTCAGTACTTC. The full variable domain, its missing parts supplied by reference TRBV7-2 and TRBJ2-4, is GAGVSQSPSNKVTEKGKDVELRCDPISGHTALYWYRQSLGQGLEFLIYFQGNSAPDKSGLPSDRFSAERTGGSVSTLTIQRTQQEDSAVYLCASSLVRGANNIQYFGAGTRLSVL.

V and J are TRBV11-2 and TRBJ2-7, with a tentative D call TRBD2 (6 bases). This CDR3 is built from 15 residues. The germline gives CDR1 SGHAT, CDR2 FQNNGV. Trimming cost V 1 base and J 2 bases, with 12 bases left between them. The CDR3: CASSLGRGFTYEQYF. The CDR3 nucleotides read TGTGCCAGCAGCTTAGGTCGGGGGTTTACCTACGAGCAGTACTTC.

The V and J genes are TRBV27 and TRBJ1-2; D is possibly TRBD1 (6 bases). Trimming shortened V by 6 bases and J by 4 bases, and 15 bases separated the two germline ends. The CDR3 runs 14 residues. Germline-derived CDR1 and CDR2 are MNHEY and SMNVEV (reference sequence). CDR3 sequence (DNA): TGTGCCAGCAGGGGAAGCGGGACATCCTATGGCTACACCTTC. Translated: CASRGSGTSYGYTF.

The chain uses TRBV5-1 and TRBJ1-2; possible D gene TRBD1, 6 bases. CDR3 length: 14 amino acids. The V end lost 2 bases, the J end lost 3 bases, and 11 bases lay between the germline ends. Per the germline V gene, CDR1 is SGHRS and CDR2 is YFSETQ. CDR3 sequence reads: CASSLTGMDYGYTF. The CDR3 nucleotides are TGCGCCAGCAGCTTAACAGGGATGGACTATGGCTACACCTTC.

V gene TRBV19 combines with J gene TRBJ2-2; 10 bases map to TRBD1. V lost 7 bases and J lost 12; bases outside the gene matches: 20. The CDR3 totals 17 residues. From germline, CDR1 is LNHDA and CDR2 SQIVND (reference sequence). DNA of the CDR3: TGTGCCAGTACCTCCTCTTCGACAGGGGGCGGGATGGTGAAGCTGTTTTTT. The encoded protein is CASTSSSTGGGMVKLFF. Filled out from reference TRBV19 and TRBJ2-2, the complete variable domain reads DGGITQSPKYLFRKEGQNVTLSCEQNLNHDAMYWYRQDPGQGLRLIYYSQIVNDFQKGDIAEGYSVSREKKESFPLTVTSAQKNPTAFYLCASTSSSTGGGMVKLFFGEGSRLTVL.

This chain connects TRBV6-5 to TRBJ2-3; 7 positions match TRBD1. This CDR3 region has 15 residues. Germline V CDR1 and CDR2: MNHEY, SVGAGI. The V and J ends lost 0 bases and 6 bases, in that order; junction bases with no gene match: 6. The CDR3 nucleotides are TGTGCCAGCAGTTACTCGTGGGTAGGGGGCGATACGCAGTATTTT. Protein sequence: CASSYSWVGGDTQYF.

The V gene is TRBV6-5, the J gene TRBJ2-1, with D hard to call. Germline CDR1 and CDR2: MNHEY and SVGAGI. The CDR3 runs to 12 residues. V was trimmed by 4 bases and J by 4 bases, leaving 5 bases between them. The CDR3 loop is CASSSLYNEQFF. The DNA for the CDR3 is TGTGCCAGCAGTTCCCTATACAATGAGCAGTTCTTC.

This clone has more than one count but fewer than ten. The chain carries TRBV5-1 and TRBJ1-1, with TRBD1 as a possible D gene (6 bases). V was pared by 4 bases and J by 6 bases, with 25 bases between. Germline V gene data show CDR1 as SGHRS and CDR2 as YFSETQ. This CDR3 has 17 residues. The CDR3 protein is CASSAWGPGVGTPEAFF. For the CDR3, the DNA is TGCGCCAGCAGCGCCTGGGGGCCAGGAGTCGGTACCCCTGAAGCTTTCTTT. Full variable domain (rest looked up from reference TRBV5-1 and TRBJ1-1): KAGVTQTPRYLIKTRGQQVTLSCSPISGHRSVSWYQQTPGQGLQFLFEYFSETQRNKGNFPGRFSGRQFSNSRSEMNVSTLELGDSALYLCASSAWGPGVGTPEAFFGQGTRLTVV.

The V call is TRBV10-1, the J call TRBJ2-7; D not certain. Germline V lookup: CDR1 WNHNN, CDR2 SYGVQD (reference sequence). V was pared by 0 bases and J by 0 bases, with 6 bases between. The CDR3 has 14 residues. In nucleotides, the CDR3 is TGCGCCAGCAGTGAGTCGCTACTCTCCTACGAGCAGTACTTC. Its translation: CASSESLLSYEQYF.

The J gene is TRBJ2-1, the V gene TRBV2; D possibly corresponds to TRBD2 (6 bases). CDR1 and CDR2 from the germline V gene are SNHLY and FYNNEI. There are 15 residues in the CDR3. Trimming left V 4 bases short and J 2 bases short, with 12 bases between. CDR3 nucleotide sequence: TGTGCCAGCAGTGGGGTTTGGGGGGCCTACAATGAGCAGTTCTTC. The encoded protein is CASSGVWGAYNEQFF.

The chain has TRBV7-9 and TRBJ2-5; 8 bases align to TRBD2. Germline-derived CDR1 and CDR2 are SEHNR and FQNEAQ (reference sequence). V dropped 1 base and J dropped 2; count of bases not matched to a gene: 12. This CDR3 contains 18 residues. In DNA, the CDR3 is TGTGCCAGCAGCTTAGGAAGTAGCGGGGAAGGGGGACAAGAGACCCAGTACTTC. Its protein is CASSLGSSGEGGQETQYF.

This clone showed up just once. The gene calls are TRBV6-6 and TRBJ1-5; TRBD1 is a possible D gene (6 bases). The CDR3 extends over 15 amino acids. Germline V gives CDR1 MNHNY, CDR2 SVGAGI (reference sequence). Trimming took off 6 bases at V and 0 bases at J, with 12 bases between the two ends. This chain's CDR3 is CASRQGYGSNQPQHF. DNA of the CDR3: TGTGCCAGCAGACAGGGATACGGTAGCAATCAGCCCCAGCATTTT.

This clone is medium-sized within its sample. The V and J genes are TRBV7-3 and TRBJ2-5, with D perhaps TRBD2 (5 bases). The germline gives CDR1 SGHTA, CDR2 FQGTGA. Trimming removed 3 bases at V and 1 base at J, with 9 bases between. There are 14 residues in the CDR3. CDR3 residues: CASSFGGPQETQYF. The CDR3 DNA follows: TGTGCCAGCAGCTTTGGCGGGCCCCAAGAGACCCAGTACTTC.

The DNA for the CDR3 is TGTGCCAGCAGCTGGAGCTACGAGCAGTACTTC. Its translation: CASSWSYEQYF. The gene calls are TRBV2 and TRBJ2-7; D unclear. The CDR3 runs to 11 residues. The germline CDR1 and CDR2 sequences are SNHLY and FYNNEI. The germline V and J ends were trimmed by 6 bases and 3 bases, with 6 bases remaining between them.

The rearrangement links TRBV18 to TRBJ2-7; weak D call: TRBD2 (5 bases). From germline, CDR1 is KGHSH and CDR2 LQKENI. Trimming removed 4 bases from V and 2 bases from J, with 15 bases in between. The CDR3 is 15 amino acids. CDR3 sequence (DNA): TGTGCCAGCTCACTCACTCTGGGAGAGGCCTACGAGCAGTACTTC. This codes for CASSLTLGEAYEQYF. The full variable domain, rest sourced from reference TRBV18 and TRBJ2-7, is NAGVMQNPRHLVRRRGQEARLRCSPMKGHSHVYWYRQLPEEGLKFMVYLQKENIIDESGMPKERFSAEFPKEGPSILRIQQVVRGDSAAYFCASSLTLGEAYEQYFGPGTRLTVT.

The genes are TRBV6-6 and TRBJ1-2, with D perhaps TRBD1 (5 bases). Germline CDR1 MNHNY, CDR2 SVGAGI (reference sequence). Trimming shortened V by 8 bases and J by 8 bases, and 15 bases separated the two germline ends. The CDR3 extends over 12 amino acids. The CDR3 spells CASDPGGEGYTF. The CDR3 nucleotides are TGTGCCAGCGACCCGGGGGGAGAGGGCTACACCTTC.

The rearrangement joins TRBV11-2 to TRBJ1-2; D call uncertain. Germline V CDR1 and CDR2: SGHAT, FQNNGV. V lost 0 bases, J lost 3 bases, and 5 bases lay in between. The CDR3 consists of 13 residues. In nucleotides, the CDR3 is TGTGCCAGCAGCTTAGAGGCTGACTATGGCTACACCTTC. It encodes CASSLEADYGYTF.

The V and J genes are TRBV4-3 and TRBJ1-2, with D perhaps TRBD1 (6 bases). The V gene's germline CDR1 is LGHNA and CDR2 YSLEER. V lost 2 bases and J lost 6, with 13 bases in between. This CDR3 region has 14 residues. The CDR3 protein is CASSQSYREDGYTF. CDR3 nucleotide sequence: TGCGCCAGCAGCCAATCCTACAGGGAAGATGGCTACACCTTC.

The chain is built from TRBV5-6 and TRBJ1-2; TRBD1 matches 9 bases. There are 16 residues in the CDR3. The V gene end was trimmed by 3 bases and the J gene end by 2 bases; junction bases not matched to a gene: 8. Germline V gene data show CDR1 as SGHDT and CDR2 as YYEEEE. The CDR3 loop is CASSYGTGSINYGYTF. In DNA, the CDR3 is TGTGCCAGCAGCTATGGGACAGGGTCGATAAACTATGGCTACACCTTC.

The rearrangement joins TRBV30 to TRBJ1-2; TRBD1 is a possible D gene (6 bases). The CDR3 extends over 14 amino acids. Germline assignment: CDR1 GTSNPN and CDR2 SVGIG (reference sequence). Trimming took off 3 bases at V and 2 bases at J, with 13 bases between the two ends. In DNA, the CDR3 is TGTGCCTGGAGATGGGGGCGCGGGAACTATGGCTACACCTTC. Its protein product is CAWRWGRGNYGYTF.

The chain employs TRBV27 and TRBJ2-5, with 9 bases lining up with TRBD1. The J segment lost 2 bases and the V segment lost 3 bases, leaving 1 base of the junction unmatched. This CDR3 comprises 14 residues. CDR1 and CDR2 (germline): MNHEY, SMNVEV (reference sequence). CDR3 residues: CASSFDRGQETQYF. In nucleotides, the CDR3 is TGTGCCAGCAGTTTCGACAGGGGGCAAGAGACCCAGTACTTC.